This T cell receptor beta chain came from a study of shared clonotypes between healthy human individuals (dated by TCRdb to about 2020). About the investigation overall: A couple of women and a few men aged 18 to 49 years were included in the cohort. For each donor, CD4 naive and CD4 memory were each given three plates, CD8 naive was given two plates, and CD8 memory was given one plate. The study deeply sequenced blood TCR repertoires of about 5 healthy adults to estimate repertoire size and the extent of clonotype sharing between individuals. Libraries were prepared and TCR repertoires were sequenced by different laboratories using diverse techniques, in order to increase sequencing depth and limit assay-specific biases. Per donor, leukapheresis produced somewhere between about 0.8 and 9.5 billion PBMCs.

Broad study findings and their caveats: Naive subsets generally had larger estimated clonotype richness than memory subsets did. Sharing across several donors was observed for approximately 5% of naive CD4, under 4% of naive CD8, 2.3% of memory CD4, and around 0.4% of memory CD8 clonotypes. Even with the large sequencing depth, rarefaction of the sorted-subset datasets indicated that sequencing was incomplete. Sampling was restricted to blood, and TCR repertoires in tissue are likely to differ from TCR repertoires in blood. Pairwise subsampling indicated that sequencing depth was expected to affect the degree of clonotype sharing among donors. Clonotypes shared by all four sorted-subset donors showed higher generation probabilities than non-shared clonotypes. Because the study included only a small number of donors, the genetic and exposure-history diversity represented was limited.

This clone has a single count. There is no known antigen for this receptor. No base-level quality is on record; no much larger clone is a single base apart. This sample also contains other DNA sequences that code for the same CDR3. The donors were healthy, HIV-negative adults who had no recently reported acute infections or vaccinations. Only Caucasian adults living in Nashville, Tennessee, USA were represented among the donors. CD4+ T cells were enriched through magnetic negative selection, after which naive cells were positively selected on CD45RA and the remaining negative fraction served as the memory subset. Blood was collected by leukapheresis, and PBMCs were isolated by Ficoll-Histopaque density gradient centrifugation and then cryopreserved in liquid nitrogen vapor phase. Analytical flow cytometry was used to check the purity and quantity of each magnetically sorted T cell population. Each sorted fraction had its genomic DNA isolated and then quantified by UV absorbance on a Nanodrop 2000c.

Spanning cysteine to phenylalanine, the CDR3 consists of 12 amino acids. Kept here is only the CDR3 DNA, which spans 36 bases and is read in frame from base 1. As encoded in the germline V gene, CDR1 is MNHEY while CDR2 is SVGAGI. The germline V end is reduced by 5 bases and the J end by 5 bases; junction bases left unmatched: 1. TCR CDR3 regions were amplified from genomic DNA by multiplex PCR using the deep immunoSEQ assay. For each cell subset, the extracted genomic DNA was distributed evenly across all wells of several immunoSEQ 96-well plates, and each plate served as one replicate. For sorted subsets, each replicate PCR was loaded with 200 ng genomic DNA, equivalent to approximately 33,000 T cell genomes. Purified libraries were quantified with a Qubit 3.0 fluorometer, sized on a Bioanalyzer 2100, and re-quantified with the KAPA Library Quantification kit. Every immunoSEQ 96-well plate was sequenced on a dedicated single-read 150-cycle Illumina NextSeq 550 flow cell. As for the authors' bioinformatics: The immunoSEQ output contained only junctional sequences without quality scores, so filtering could not match that applied to full-length reads. To assign V/J genes and CDR3, sequences were annotated against IMGT germline references using PyIR, a Python wrapper for IgBLAST v1.9. Any read was removed if the V/J assignment was weak (E-value above 1e-6), the CDR3 was missing, or the read contained stop codons, out-of-frame junctions, or ambiguous translated residues. V3J clonotypes were defined by identical inferred V gene, J gene, and CDR3 amino acid sequence. Percentage overlap between repertoires was computed as shared unique clonotypes divided by the size of the smaller repertoire. Three approaches were used to assess repertoire richness: RTK rarefaction, the Chao1 estimator, and Recon v2.1 estimates of unobserved clonotypes. For all TCRbeta clonotypes obtained by the gDNA method from several donors, generation probabilities were computed with OLGA. This is the immuneACCESS table as TCRdb keeps it, with only in-frame sequences that have V and J called. A part of the clones is gone; compared with another copy, unresolved V genes explain less than half, and the rest is unexplained. Clone size and the V and J calls come from that table; the DNA yielded D and trimming. The sample table shows roughly 2 million clones, and around 95% are seen once. Clones ranked in the top ten supply around 0.13% of the sample.

The chain couples TRBV6-5 to TRBJ1-2; 8 bases in between match TRBD1. Specimen: naive CD4+ T cells sorted from blood. In light of the paper, this sample's cell subset or site label describes: CD45RA+ positively selected. This clonotype was sampled from a man aged 18-30 years in good health. Here is the DNA: TGTGCCAGCAGTACAGGGGGTTATGGCTACACCTTC. Its product reads: CASSTGGYGYTF.